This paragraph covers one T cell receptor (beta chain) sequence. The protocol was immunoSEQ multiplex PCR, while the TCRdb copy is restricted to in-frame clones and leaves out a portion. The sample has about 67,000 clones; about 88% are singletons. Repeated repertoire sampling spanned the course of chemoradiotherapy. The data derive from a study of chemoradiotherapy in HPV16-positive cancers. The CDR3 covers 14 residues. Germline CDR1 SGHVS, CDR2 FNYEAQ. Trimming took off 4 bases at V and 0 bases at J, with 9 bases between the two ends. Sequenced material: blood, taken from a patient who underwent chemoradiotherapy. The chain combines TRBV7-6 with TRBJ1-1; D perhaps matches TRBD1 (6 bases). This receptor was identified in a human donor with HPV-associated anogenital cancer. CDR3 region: CASSSGQLNTEAFF. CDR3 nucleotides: TGTGCCAGCAGCTCAGGACAGCTGAACACTGAAGCTTTCTTT.